This record covers a single T cell receptor (beta chain). This record comes from a study of blood T cell repertoires in COVID-19. Study information: Sites in the United States, Italy and Spain provided acute and convalescent COVID-19 samples. The cDNA or gDNA used as material had been derived from T cells, B-cell-depleted T cells, or PBMCs.

In the original workflow: The authors estimated nucleated cell counts from reference gene primer amplification. Clones were sequenced by immunoSEQ multiplex PCR, and TCRdb holds only the in-frame ones, with some missing. V, J and clone size are those of that table, while D and trimming were read from the DNA. The sample yields about 97,000 clones, 87% seen once. The V gene's germline CDR1 is SGHNT and CDR2 YYREEE (reference sequence). This CDR3 is built from 14 residues. With V trimmed by 4 bases and J by 4 bases, 6 bases remained unmatched. The sequence was obtained from a man in his forties or fifties with active COVID-19. The sequencing sample was made of peripheral blood. The V gene is TRBV5-4, the J gene TRBJ1-1; 8 nucleotides align to TRBD1. Here the CDR3 reads CASSRRTGFTEAFF. DNA of the CDR3: TGTGCCAGCAGCCGACGGACAGGGTTCACTGAAGCTTTCTTT.